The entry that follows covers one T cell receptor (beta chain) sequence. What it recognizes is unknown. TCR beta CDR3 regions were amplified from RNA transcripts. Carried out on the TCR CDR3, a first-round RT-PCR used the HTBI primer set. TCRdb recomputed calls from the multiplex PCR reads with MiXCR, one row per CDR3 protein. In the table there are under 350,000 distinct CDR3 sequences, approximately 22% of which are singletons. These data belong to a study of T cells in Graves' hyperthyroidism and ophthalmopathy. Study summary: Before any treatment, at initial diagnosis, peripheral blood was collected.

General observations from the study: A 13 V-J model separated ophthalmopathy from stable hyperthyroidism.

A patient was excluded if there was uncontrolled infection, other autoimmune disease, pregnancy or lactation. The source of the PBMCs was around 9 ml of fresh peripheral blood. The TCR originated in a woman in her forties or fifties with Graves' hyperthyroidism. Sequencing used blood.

DNA for the CDR3: TGTGCCACCAGTGATTTGTCTAGCGGGGCCGAAGAGACCCAGTACTTC. It codes for CATSDLSSGAEETQYF. The chain carries TRBV24-1 and TRBJ2-5; 9 positions agree with TRBD2. The germline V gene encodes CDR1 KGHDR and CDR2 SFDVKD. The CDR3 extends over 16 amino acids. Trimming took 0 bases from V and 3 from J; bases not matched to a gene: 4.